The source of this T cell receptor (beta chain) is a study of circulating and synovial CD4+ cells in juvenile arthritis. Study-wide results and caveats: Deeper sequencing increased measured overlap with synovial clonotypes.

The J segment lost 2 bases and the V segment lost 5 bases, leaving 14 bases of the junction unmatched. Germline V CDR1 and CDR2: SGHVS, FNYEAQ. CDR3 length: 17 residues. As regards this clone: No antigen is known for it.

TCRdb's table, derived via immunoSEQ multiplex PCR, lists solely in-frame clones and lacks some. The sample includes tens of thousands of clones, approximately 92% of them seen just once. The TCR was taken from a human donor with juvenile idiopathic arthritis. The chain has TRBV7-6 and TRBJ2-7, with 8 bases fitting TRBD1. Material: CD4+ T cells from blood. The CDR3 sequence is CASSPSPGQALTYEQYF. As DNA, the CDR3 is TGTGCCAGCAGCCCTAGTCCGGGACAGGCCCTTACCTACGAGCAGTACTTC.